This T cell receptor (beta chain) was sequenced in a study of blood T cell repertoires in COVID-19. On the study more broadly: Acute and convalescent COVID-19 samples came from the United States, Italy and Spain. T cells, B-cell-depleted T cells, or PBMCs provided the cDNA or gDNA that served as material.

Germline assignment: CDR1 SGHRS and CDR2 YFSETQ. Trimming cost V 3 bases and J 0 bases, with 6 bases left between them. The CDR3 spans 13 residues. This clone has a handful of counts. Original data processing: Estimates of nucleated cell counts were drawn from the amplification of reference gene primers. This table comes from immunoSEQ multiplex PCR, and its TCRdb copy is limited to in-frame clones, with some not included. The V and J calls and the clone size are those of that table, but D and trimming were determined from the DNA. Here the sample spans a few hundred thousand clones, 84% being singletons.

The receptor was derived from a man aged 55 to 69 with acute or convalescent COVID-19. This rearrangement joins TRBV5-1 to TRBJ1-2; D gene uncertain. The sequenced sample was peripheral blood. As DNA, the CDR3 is TGCGCCAGCAGCTACAGTCCTAACTATGGCTACACCTTC. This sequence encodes CASSYSPNYGYTF.